The present T cell receptor (beta chain) was sequenced within a study of control samples from healthy donors and cancer patients. This CDR3 comprises 19 residues. Germline V gives CDR1 KGHDR, CDR2 SFDVKD. V shed 0 bases and J 2 bases; nucleotides not matched to a gene: 11. Only in-frame clones appear in the TCRdb table, and some are missing; sequencing was by immunoSEQ multiplex PCR. The sample records 390,000 or so clones, 80% to 95% being singletons. Sample: PBMCs. The chain joins TRBV24-1 to TRBJ2-1; 8 bases match TRBD2. The source is a man aged 35 to 55 with head and neck cancer. CDR3 bases: TGTGCCACCAGTGATTTGACTAGCGGCCCTGCCGAGGCCTACAATGAGCAGTTCTTC. It is translated as CATSDLTSGPAEAYNEQFF.